The sequence of this T cell receptor (beta chain) was determined in a study of blood T cell repertoires in COVID-19. This clone has just a few counts. V lost 4 bases, J lost 0 bases, and 11 bases stayed unmatched. Per germline, CDR1 SGHVS and CDR2 FNYEAQ. The CDR3 has 19 residues. Clinical history as reported by participants underpinned cohort assignment. Using immunoSEQ multiplex PCR, the repertoire was profiled, and TCRdb retains in-frame clones only, with some absent. The sample carries fewer than 250,000 clones, more than 75% recorded once. This receptor was taken from a woman aged 45-65 years who had recovered from COVID-19. The rearrangement joins TRBV7-6 to TRBJ2-1; 11 bases match TRBD2. Sequences were obtained from PBMCs or T cells enriched from blood (not recorded which). CDR3 loop: CASSSDRGGLAGSYNEQFF. The CDR3 coding sequence is TGTGCCAGCAGCTCGGACAGGGGTGGACTAGCGGGCTCCTACAATGAGCAGTTCTTC.